The 20 T cell receptor beta chains below were found in one sample sequenced in a study of cytomegalovirus exposure and HLA in healthy donors. PCR employed 60 Vbeta and 13 Jbeta primers. Profiling relied on immunoSEQ multiplex PCR, and the TCRdb table lists in-frame clones only, not all of them. Altogether around 150,000 clones are present, roughly 79% being singletons, with the ten largest covering roughly 1%. Sequences were obtained from PBMCs. Every receptor here comes from a middle-aged woman in good health and CMV-seronegative.

The chain joins TRBV11-2 to TRBJ2-7, with D tentatively TRBD1 (6 bases). CDR3 length equals 15 residues. Germline CDR1 SGHAT, CDR2 FQNNGV. V was shortened by 1 base and J by 4 bases, with 14 bases between the two germline ends. DNA of the CDR3: TGTGCCAGCAGCTTAGCCCCACAGGGATTGTACGAGCAGTACTTC. Translating gives CASSLAPQGLYEQYF.

This chain joins TRBV7-6 and TRBJ1-1; TRBD1 matches at 7 bases. Germline V lookup: CDR1 SGHVS, CDR2 FNYEAQ. The ends lost 5 bases at V and 3 bases at J; junction bases unmatched: 6. The CDR3 is 14 residues long. The CDR3 DNA follows: TGTGCCAGCAGCGTTACCGGGACAGACACTGAAGCTTTCTTT. Its protein is CASSVTGTDTEAFF.

This clone has a handful of counts. The chain carries TRBV19 and TRBJ2-5; D may be TRBD2 (6 bases). The length of the CDR3 is 13 residues. The V end was cut by 6 bases, the J end by 3 bases, with 11 bases between. CDR1 is LNHDA and CDR2 is SQIVND in the germline V gene (reference sequence). In nucleotides, the CDR3 is TGTGCCAGTAGGCCTAGCGCTGAAGAGACCCAGTACTTC. Translated, it gives CASRPSAEETQYF.

The V and J genes are TRBV6-1 and TRBJ1-4; D is ambiguous. This CDR3 is 16 amino acids long. CDR1 and CDR2 (germline): MNHNS, SASEGT. The V and J ends lost 3 bases and 0 bases respectively, with 11 bases between them. The CDR3 region is CASSDLTGATNEKLFF. In DNA, the CDR3 is TGTGCCAGCAGTGACCTGACCGGGGCAACTAATGAAAAACTGTTTTTT.

This clone was seen just once. The chain employs TRBV30 and TRBJ2-7, with a weak D call TRBD2 (6 bases). The V end was cut by 2 bases, the J end by 4 bases, with 12 bases between. Germline CDR1 reads GTSNPN; CDR2 reads SVGIG (reference sequence). The CDR3 sequence is 13 residues long. In DNA form, the CDR3 reads TGTGCCTGGAGTCCCGGGAGAATATACGAGCAGTACTTC. Amino acid sequence: CAWSPGRIYEQYF.

This clone appeared a single time. The genes are TRBV9 and TRBJ1-4; D is unclear. Trimming removed 4 bases at V and 14 bases at J, with 21 bases between. The CDR3 totals 14 residues. Germline V gene data show CDR1 as SGDLS and CDR2 as YYNGEE. The DNA for the CDR3 is TGTGCCAGCAGCCCCCGACCGGAAGTGGGAGAGCTGTTTTTT. This translates into CASSPRPEVGELFF.

The V gene is TRBV9, the J gene TRBJ2-1, with unresolved D. Germline V gene data show CDR1 as SGDLS and CDR2 as YYNGEE. The CDR3 loop spans 14 amino acids. The germline V and J ends were trimmed by 0 bases and 5 bases, with 9 bases remaining between them. The CDR3 coding sequence is TGTGCCAGCAGCGTAGAGATCTACGACAATGAGCAGTTCTTC. The encoded protein is CASSVEIYDNEQFF. Combining the CDR3 with reference TRBV9 and TRBJ2-1 gives the whole variable domain DSGVTQTPKHLITATGQRVTLRCSPRSGDLSVYWYQQSLDQGLQFLIQYYNGEERAKGNILERFSAQQFPDLHSELNLSSLELGDSALYFCASSVEIYDNEQFFGPGTRLTVL.

The rearrangement joins TRBV13 to TRBJ2-1; a weak D match, TRBD2 (5 bases). Trimming removed 2 bases at V and 0 bases at J, with 23 bases between. Germline-derived CDR1 and CDR2 are PRHDT and FYEKMQ (reference sequence). CDR3 length: 20 residues. CDR3: CASSLLSVGPGISSYNEQFF. As DNA, the CDR3 is TGTGCCAGCAGCTTATTATCGGTGGGCCCCGGGATAAGCTCCTACAATGAGCAGTTCTTC.

This sequence joins TRBV28 and TRBJ1-2, with D hard to call. The ends were cut back, 4 bases at V and 4 bases at J, with 7 bases in the middle. The CDR3 loop spans 12 amino acids. The germline gives CDR1 MDHEN, CDR2 SYDVKM. The CDR3 nucleotides are TGTGCCAGCAGTTGGGCAGCCTATGGCTACACCTTC. It codes for CASSWAAYGYTF.

This clone was counted only a few times. This chain uses TRBV14 with TRBJ2-1, with 8 bases identical to TRBD1. With 6 bases clipped from V and 5 bases from J, the junction kept 12 bases outside the gene matches. From germline, CDR1 is SGHDN and CDR2 FVKESK. The CDR3 runs to 16 residues. CDR3 nucleotide sequence: TGTGCCAGCAGTCGACAGGGGCTAAGGCCAAACAATGAGCAGTTCTTC. Residues: CASSRQGLRPNNEQFF.

To note about this clone: Other DNA sequences in this sample translate to the same CDR3. The chain links TRBV9 to TRBJ1-1, with a tentative D call TRBD1 (6 bases). The CDR3 contains 16 residues. In germline, CDR1 is SGDLS, CDR2 YYNGEE. V lost 0 bases, J lost 0 bases, and 12 bases lay in between. CDR3 bases: TGTGCCAGCAGCGTAGGCGGGGGCCTTATGAACACTGAAGCTTTCTTT. It encodes CASSVGGGLMNTEAFF.

The gene calls are TRBV11-3 and TRBJ1-2, with a weak D call TRBD1 (5 bases). V was clipped by 5 bases and J by 8 bases, with 27 bases between them. This CDR3 is 17 amino acids long. The germline V gene encodes CDR1 SGHNT and CDR2 YENEEA. DNA for the CDR3: TGTGCCAGCAGCCCACGGGCTGGGACTGCCGGGACTTACGGCTACACCTTC. As protein: CASSPRAGTAGTYGYTF.

The chain is built from TRBV19 and TRBJ2-1, with 8 bases identical to TRBD2. The CDR3 length is 16 residues. Trimming at V came to 5 bases and at J to 9 bases, leaving 15 bases not matched to a gene. The V gene's germline CDR1 is LNHDA and CDR2 SQIVND (reference sequence). The CDR3 region has the DNA TGTGCCAGTAGTCAGAGAGGGGCGGGAGGATGGGGTGAGCAGTTCTTC. It yields the protein CASSQRGAGGWGEQFF.

The rearrangement links TRBV18 to TRBJ2-1, with D tentatively TRBD1 (6 bases). This CDR3 has 13 residues. V was clipped by 6 bases and J by 5 bases, with 11 bases between them. In germline, CDR1 is KGHSH, CDR2 LQKENI. The CDR3 loop reads CASSPQGNNEQFF. The DNA for the CDR3 is TGTGCCAGCTCGCCTCAGGGGAACAATGAGCAGTTCTTC. The full variable domain, completed using reference TRBV18 and TRBJ2-1, is NAGVMQNPRHLVRRRGQEARLRCSPMKGHSHVYWYRQLPEEGLKFMVYLQKENIIDESGMPKERFSAEFPKEGPSILRIQQVVRGDSAAYFCASSPQGNNEQFFGPGTRLTVL.

The rearrangement joins TRBV2 to TRBJ2-5; 7 nucleotides line up with TRBD1. The junction had 9 bases not matched to a gene; V was cut back by 6 bases and J by 2 bases. This CDR3 comprises 15 residues. Germline V gives CDR1 SNHLY, CDR2 FYNNEI. In DNA form, the CDR3 reads TGTGCCAGCAGCATACGACAGGGAAGGCAAGAGACCCAGTACTTC. This codes for CASSIRQGRQETQYF.

J is TRBJ2-3 and V is TRBV2; D is uncertain. Per the germline V gene, CDR1 is SNHLY and CDR2 is FYNNEI. Between the trimmed V and J ends, which lost 3 bases and 0 bases, there was a span of 4 bases. The CDR3 spans 13 residues. The chain's CDR3 is CASSESSTDTQYF. The CDR3 DNA reads as TGTGCCAGCAGTGAGTCAAGCACAGATACGCAGTATTTT.

V and J are TRBV7-6 and TRBJ2-5, with D possibly matching TRBD2 (6 bases). In germline, CDR1 is SGHVS, CDR2 FNYEAQ. This CDR3 region has 19 residues. Trimming cost V 1 base and J 2 bases, with 23 bases left between them. The CDR3 bases are TGTGCCAGCAGCTTAGACCCCCCCACTAGTCTGGGGGGACAAGAGACCCAGTACTTC. Translating gives CASSLDPPTSLGGQETQYF.

This chain joins TRBV2 and TRBJ1-2; TRBD1 aligns across 8 bases. V lost 3 bases and J lost 8; bases outside the gene matches: 8. The CDR3 covers 14 residues. Germline V gene sequence: CDR1 SNHLY, CDR2 FYNNEI. The CDR3 sequence is CASSETGDLKGYTF. CDR3 nucleotides: TGTGCCAGCAGTGAGACAGGGGATCTGAAAGGCTACACCTTC.

The chain employs TRBV2 and TRBJ1-2; 9 nucleotides match TRBD1. This CDR3 comprises 14 residues. Germline CDR1 reads SNHLY; CDR2 reads FYNNEI. J was trimmed by 6 bases and V by 3 bases; bases with no gene match: 5. The DNA of the CDR3 is TGTGCCAGCAGTGACGGGACAGGGAGAGATGGCTACACCTTC. The encoded protein is CASSDGTGRDGYTF.

This chain joins TRBV19 and TRBJ2-3; 9 nucleotides line up with TRBD1. The germline gives CDR1 LNHDA, CDR2 SQIVND (reference sequence). The CDR3 runs 13 residues. Trimming at V came to 8 bases and at J to 3 bases, leaving 3 bases not matched to a gene. The CDR3 sequence is CASGDRGTDTQYF. The CDR3 DNA follows: TGTGCCAGTGGAGACAGGGGGACAGATACGCAGTATTTT.